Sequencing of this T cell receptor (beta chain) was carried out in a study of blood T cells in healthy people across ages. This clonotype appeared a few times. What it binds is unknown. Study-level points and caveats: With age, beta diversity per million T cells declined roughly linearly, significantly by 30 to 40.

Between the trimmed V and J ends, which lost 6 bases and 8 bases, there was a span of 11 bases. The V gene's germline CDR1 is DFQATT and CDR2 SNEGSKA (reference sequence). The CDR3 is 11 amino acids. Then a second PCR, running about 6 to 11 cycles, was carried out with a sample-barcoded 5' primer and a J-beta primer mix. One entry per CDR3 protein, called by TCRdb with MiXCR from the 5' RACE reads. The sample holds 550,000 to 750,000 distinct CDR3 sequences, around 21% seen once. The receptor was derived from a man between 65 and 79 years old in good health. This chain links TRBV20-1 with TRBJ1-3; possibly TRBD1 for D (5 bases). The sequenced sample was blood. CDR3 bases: TGCAGTGCCTTGACGGGGGACACCATATATTTT. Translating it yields CSALTGDTIYF.